These T cell receptor beta chains were read from a single sample in a study of blood T cell repertoires in COVID-19. Repertoires were generated with immunoSEQ multiplex PCR, while TCRdb's copy carries only in-frame clones and drops some. Among 150,000 to 200,000 clones listed, approximately 80% were seen once. What was sequenced was PBMCs or T cells enriched from blood (not recorded which). The receptors were gathered from a man aged 35-49 years who had recovered from COVID-19. The CDR3 runs from the conserved cysteine through the conserved F or W. The order of the fields is clone size, CDR3 length, V gene, D gene, J gene, CDR3 DNA, CDR3 protein. A D gene is named only where the DNA matches it firmly. For some rows the clone size is stated as once, few or many, or as a class when expanded; others skip it.

>NA|14|TRBV30|TRBD1|TRBJ2-2
TGTGCCTGGAGACGGACAGGGAACACCGGGGAGCTGTTTTTT
CAWRRTGNTGELFF
>NA|13|TRBV29-1|NA|TRBJ2-1
TGCAGCGTTGGCCCCTTGGCGGGCAATGAGCAGTTCTTC
CSVGPLAGNEQFF
>few|16|TRBV3-1/TRBV3-2|NA|TRBJ2-1
TGTGCCAGCACTCAAGCCACCAGCGGAGGACGCAATGAGCAGTTCTTC
CASTQATSGGRNEQFF
>NA|16|TRBV10-3|TRBD2|TRBJ2-5
TGTGCCATCAGTGGGGGCCGGGGCGGGGGTCAAGAGACCCAGTACTTC
CAISGGRGGGQETQYF
>NA|15|TRBV6-5|TRBD1|TRBJ2-3
TGTGCCAGCAGTTCAGGACAGGGGGAAACAGATACGCAGTATTTT
CASSSGQGETDTQYF
>NA|13|TRBV30|TRBD1|TRBJ1-2
TGTGCCTGGAGGGGGGGACAGAACTATGGCTACACCTTC
CAWRGGQNYGYTF
>NA|13|TRBV9|TRBD1|TRBJ1-2
TGTGCCAGCAGCGCGACAGGGCGCTATGGCTACACCTTC
CASSATGRYGYTF
>NA|14|TRBV6-5|NA|TRBJ2-3
TGTGCCAGCAGGGCAGAAACCTCGGGGGATACGCAGTATTTT
CASRAETSGDTQYF
>NA|15|TRBV11-2|NA|TRBJ2-3
TGTGCCAGCAGCTACACAGGGGGGGGCACAGATACGCAGTATTTT
CASSYTGGGTDTQYF
>few|17|TRBV21-1|NA|TRBJ2-2
TGTGCCAGCAGCGCAACGCTAGCGGGGGTGAACACCGGGGAGCTGTTTTTT
CASSATLAGVNTGELFF
>few|14|TRBV2|TRBD2|TRBJ2-3
TGTGCCAGCACTGAGCGGGGGATCACAGATACGCAGTATTTT
CASTERGITDTQYF
>once|13|TRBV19|TRBD1|TRBJ1-2
TGTGCCAGTTCGGGACAGGTGAACTATGGCTACACCTTC
CASSGQVNYGYTF
>NA|13|TRBV18|NA|TRBJ1-3
TGTGCCAGCTCACCGTTGAGGGGAAACACCATATATTTT
CASSPLRGNTIYF
>NA|15|TRBV6-6|TRBD1|TRBJ2-2
TGTGCCAGCAGTTACTTGAGACAGGGAGACGGGGAGCTGTTTTTT
CASSYLRQGDGELFF
>NA|16|TRBV5-1|NA|TRBJ2-5
TGCGCCAGCAGCTTGGCCGGGTCCGCCGGTGGGGAGACCCAGTACTTC
CASSLAGSAGGETQYF
>NA|15|TRBV28|NA|TRBJ1-1
TGTGCCAGCAGTTTATGGGGCGAGGGGGACACTGAAGCTTTCTTT
CASSLWGEGDTEAFF
>NA|14|TRBV5-6|NA|TRBJ1-2
TGTGCCAGCAGCTTTAGACTCACCACCTATGGCTACACCTTC
CASSFRLTTYGYTF
>NA|11|TRBV11-2|NA|TRBJ1-1
TGTGCCAGCAGCCGGGACATTGAAGCTTTCTTT
CASSRDIEAFF
>NA|14|TRBV6-2/TRBV6-3|NA|TRBJ2-5
TGTGCCAGCAGTTTACAGGTCTATGAGGAGACCCAGTACTTC
CASSLQVYEETQYF
>NA|14|TRBV11-3|NA|TRBJ1-4
TGTGCCAGCAGGCTCCAGGGAACTAATGAAAAACTGTTTTTT
CASRLQGTNEKLFF
>NA|15|TRBV6-2/TRBV6-3|NA|TRBJ2-4
TGTGCCAGCAGCCCTGCAGGCCTAGCCAAAAACATTCAGTACTTC
CASSPAGLAKNIQYF
>NA|15|TRBV9|NA|TRBJ2-1
TGTGCCAGCAGCTTCTCCACGGGAGCCTACAATGAGCAGTTCTTC
CASSFSTGAYNEQFF
>NA|17|TRBV7-8|TRBD1|TRBJ1-6
TGTGCCAGCAGCTTAGCCATAAGGGACAGGGGTAATTCACCCCTCCACTTT
CASSLAIRDRGNSPLHF
>NA|12|TRBV2|NA|TRBJ1-3
TGTGCCAGCAGCTTCTCTGGAAACACCATATATTTT
CASSFSGNTIYF
>NA|14|TRBV6-5|NA|TRBJ2-5
TGTGCCAGCAGTTACGCGGGGGCTCAAGAGACCCAGTACTTC
CASSYAGAQETQYF
>NA|14|TRBV6-5|TRBD1|TRBJ1-2
TGTGCCAGCAGTTACTCGCCAGGGGGCAATGGCTACACCTTC
CASSYSPGGNGYTF